A selection of T cell receptor beta chains follows, all from one sample in a study of blood T cell repertoires in COVID-19. Profiled with immunoSEQ multiplex PCR; TCRdb holds only in-frame clones, not every one. This sample has approximately 200,000 clones, with about 90% found just once. The material sequenced was PBMCs or T cells enriched from blood (not recorded which). These receptors all come from a man younger than 40 who had recovered from COVID-19. CDR3s include the opening cysteine and the closing phenylalanine or tryptophan. The D gene is left open where the match is weak. Not all rows give a size; the values are once, few, many and, for expanded clones, a class.

size	D	J	V	DNA	CDR3
.	TRBD1	TRBJ1-1	TRBV5-1	TGCGCCAGCAGCTTGACTGGGACAGGGTTTGCACTAGAAGCTTTCTTT	CASSLTGTGFALEAFF
.	.	TRBJ2-4	TRBV6-9	TGTGCCAGCAGTTCCGGCGGGGACGCGGACATTCAGTACTTC	CASSSGGDADIQYF
.	TRBD2	TRBJ2-7	TRBV7-3	TGTGCCAGCAGCCATAGCGGGGGGCCGAACTCCTACGAGCAGTACTTC	CASSHSGGPNSYEQYF
.	.	TRBJ1-3	TRBV12-3/TRBV12-4	TGTGCCAGCAGTTTGCTAGCTGGAAACACCATATATTTT	CASSLLAGNTIYF
.	TRBD1	TRBJ1-6	TRBV6-5	TGTGCCAGCAGTTCGGACAGGTTTGGTTTGCGATCACCCCTCCACTTT	CASSSDRFGLRSPLHF
few	.	TRBJ1-1	TRBV4-1	TGCGCCAGCAGCCAACCTCAGGGGCGGGTCACTGAAGCTTTCTTT	CASSQPQGRVTEAFF
.	TRBD1	TRBJ2-1	TRBV10-3	TGTGCCATCAGTGAGGGACAGGGAGCCTACAATGAGCAGTTCTTC	CAISEGQGAYNEQFF
few	.	TRBJ1-2	TRBV30	TGTGCCTGGATACGGGGAGGCTATGGCTACACCTTC	CAWIRGGYGYTF
.	.	TRBJ2-7	TRBV14	TGTGCCAGCAGCCTCGGGTTGTGGGAGCAGTACTTC	CASSLGLWEQYF
.	TRBD2	TRBJ2-7	TRBV28	TGTGCCAGCAGCCAAGCGGGAGAAGGGTCCTACGAGCAGTACTTC	CASSQAGEGSYEQYF
.	.	TRBJ2-4	TRBV28	TGTGCCAGCAGTTTGGCAGAACCAGCCAAAAACATTCAGTACTTC	CASSLAEPAKNIQYF
.	.	TRBJ1-5	TRBV7-8	TGTGCCAGCAGCTTAATGCGGCAGAGCAATCAGCCCCAGCATTTT	CASSLMRQSNQPQHF
.	TRBD1	TRBJ1-4	TRBV28	TGTGCCAGCAGTTTAGCGGCCCTCGGGACAGGGGCACTGTTTTTT	CASSLAALGTGALFF
.	.	TRBJ2-6	TRBV9	TGTGCCAGCAGCGTACCCCCCAGCGCCGGGGCCAACGTCCTGACTTTC	CASSVPPSAGANVLTF
.	.	TRBJ1-5	TRBV27	TGTGCCAGCAGCCGGGGGGGGACGGGGAGTAATCAGCCCCAGCATTTT	CASSRGGTGSNQPQHF
.	.	TRBJ1-1	TRBV5-5	TGTGCCAGCAGAAATCGACGGGACATTAGGAACACTGAAGCTTTCTTT	CASRNRRDIRNTEAFF
.	.	TRBJ1-1	TRBV5-1	TGCGCCAGCAGCATCCGGTTACAGGCCGAAGAAGCTTTCTTT	CASSIRLQAEEAFF
.	TRBD1	TRBJ1-3	TRBV11-2	TGTGCCAGCAGCCCGGGGACAGGTGGAAACACCATATATTTT	CASSPGTGGNTIYF
.	TRBD2	TRBJ2-7	TRBV11-2	TGTGCCAGCAGCTTAGAGGGGGGGTTCCGGGCCGAGCAGTACTTC	CASSLEGGFRAEQYF
once	.	TRBJ1-5	TRBV5-8	TGTGCCAGCAGCTTATCGTCGGGGTATCATCAGCCCCAGCATTTT	CASSLSSGYHQPQHF
few	.	TRBJ2-1	TRBV5-1	TGCGCCAGCAGCCGAGACTGGGTCTCCTACAATGAGCAGTTCTTC	CASSRDWVSYNEQFF
.	TRBD1	TRBJ1-6	TRBV3-1/TRBV3-2	TGTGCCAGCAGCCCCGGACAGGGGGCCACACTCAATTCACCCCTCCACTTT	CASSPGQGATLNSPLHF
.	.	TRBJ2-5	TRBV5-8	TGTGCCAGCAGCTTTACAGGGCTCGGTAGGGCCCAGTACTTC	CASSFTGLGRAQYF
.	.	TRBJ2-7	TRBV10-3	TGTGCCATCAGTGGCCGGGGCGAGCAGTACTTC	CAISGRGEQYF
few	.	TRBJ1-1	TRBV11-2	TGTGCCAGCAGCCGAACAGGGATCCCTGAAGCTTTCTTT	CASSRTGIPEAFF
.	TRBD1	TRBJ1-6	TRBV11-2	TGTGCCAGCAGCATGGGACAGACGTTTAGCTCCTATAATTCACCCCTCCACTTT	CASSMGQTFSSYNSPLHF
.	.	TRBJ1-2	TRBV21-1	TGTGCCAGCAGCAAAGCGGTTGGGGGGGCAGAAGGAAAGGGCTACACCTTC	CASSKAVGGAEGKGYTF
.	.	TRBJ2-1	TRBV28	TGTGCCAGCAGTTTATTGCGCGGGATGAGGGGTGAGCAGTTCTTC	CASSLLRGMRGEQFF
.	TRBD1	TRBJ2-7	TRBV2	TGTGCCCTCTCAGGGGACAGGGGAGTCCACGAGCAGTACTTC	CALSGDRGVHEQYF
once	TRBD2	TRBJ2-7	TRBV9	TGTGCCAGCAGCGTAGAAGCGGGAGGGGCCAGCGAGCAGTACTTC	CASSVEAGGASEQYF
few	.	TRBJ2-1	TRBV11-2	TGTGCCAGCAGCTTGCCTATTAGCTCAAGGAGGTCCTACAATGAGCAGTTCTTC	CASSLPISSRRSYNEQFF
.	TRBD2	TRBJ2-3	TRBV7-9	TGTGCCAGCAGCCCCCAGGGTAGCGGGGGATCAGAAGATACGCAGTATTTT	CASSPQGSGGSEDTQYF
.	.	TRBJ2-3	TRBV11-2	TGTGCCAGCAGCTCCTCGTTATTAGATGCGCAGTATTTT	CASSSSLLDAQYF
.	.	TRBJ2-7	TRBV6-5	TGTGCCACCTCGAGAGCAGGAAGCTCCTACGAGCAGTACTTC	CATSRAGSSYEQYF
.	TRBD1	TRBJ1-3	TRBV7-9	TGTGCCAGCAGCCGACAGGGAACCTCTGGAAACACCATATATTTT	CASSRQGTSGNTIYF
.	TRBD1	TRBJ2-7	TRBV5-5	TGTGCCAGCAGCTTGGGGTTGGGACAGGGGTTGCAGTCAGAGCAGTACTTC	CASSLGLGQGLQSEQYF
few	.	TRBJ2-3	TRBV4-2	TGTGCCAGCAGCCAAGATACGGGGATCACAGATACGCAGTATTTT	CASSQDTGITDTQYF
once	.	TRBJ2-3	TRBV5-1	TGCGCCAGCAGCTTGCTGGGCCCGACATCTAGCACAGATACGCAGTATTTT	CASSLLGPTSSTDTQYF
.	TRBD1	TRBJ1-1	TRBV7-8	TGTGCCAGCAGTCACGAAGGACAGGGCGGGACTGAAGCTTTCTTT	CASSHEGQGGTEAFF
.	TRBD1	TRBJ1-6	TRBV7-3	TGTGCCAGCAGCAAGGACAGGGGTGGGGATTCACCCCTCCACTTT	CASSKDRGGDSPLHF
.	.	TRBJ2-3	TRBV6-4	TGTGCCAGCAGTGACCACCATAGCGGTCTTGGGACAGATACGCAGTATTTT	CASSDHHSGLGTDTQYF
few	.	TRBJ2-7	TRBV19	TGTGCCAGTAGTATAGGTGAGGGCTCCTACGAGCAGTACTTC	CASSIGEGSYEQYF
.	.	TRBJ2-1	TRBV10-3	TGTGCCATCAGCTCAGCAGGGGCCGGGTACAATGAGCAGTTCTTC	CAISSAGAGYNEQFF
few	TRBD1	TRBJ1-2	TRBV7-2	TGTGCCAGCAGCCGAGGGGGCTGGGGCTACACCTTC	CASSRGGWGYTF
.	.	TRBJ1-1	TRBV7-3	TGTGCCAGCAGCTTATGGGGGGGTACTGAAGCTTTCTTT	CASSLWGGTEAFF
.	TRBD2	TRBJ2-3	TRBV2	TGTGCCAGCAGTGAAGGAGGGAGGGTCGGTACGCAGTATTTT	CASSEGGRVGTQYF
.	.	TRBJ2-1	TRBV5-4	TGTGCCAGCAGCTATAGCAATGAGCAGTTCTTC	CASSYSNEQFF